This entry describes one TCR beta chain. The data originate from a study of technical replicates of blood from four donors. Using immunoSEQ multiplex PCR, the repertoire was profiled, and TCRdb retains in-frame clones only, with some absent. Here the sample spans under 100,000 clones, 95% being singletons. The CDR3 length is 13 residues. The germline V and J ends were trimmed by 7 bases and 6 bases, with 14 bases remaining between them. Germline lookup yields CDR1 SGHRS and CDR2 YFSETQ. The chain couples TRBV5-1 to TRBJ2-1, with D possibly TRBD2 on 5 matching bases. This TCR was recovered from a human donor in good health. Specimen: T cells isolated from PBMCs. In DNA, the CDR3 is TGCGCCAGCGCGGAGGACTGGGGCAATGAGCAGTTCTTC. This translates into CASAEDWGNEQFF.